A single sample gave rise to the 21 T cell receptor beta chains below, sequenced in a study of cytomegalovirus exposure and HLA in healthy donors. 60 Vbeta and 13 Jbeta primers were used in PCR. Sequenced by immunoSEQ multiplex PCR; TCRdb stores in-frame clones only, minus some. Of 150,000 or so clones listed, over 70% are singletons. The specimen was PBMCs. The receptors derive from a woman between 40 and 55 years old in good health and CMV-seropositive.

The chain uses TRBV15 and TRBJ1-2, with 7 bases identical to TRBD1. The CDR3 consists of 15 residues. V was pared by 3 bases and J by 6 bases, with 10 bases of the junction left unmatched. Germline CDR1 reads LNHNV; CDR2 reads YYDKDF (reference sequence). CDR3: CATSSPSDRADGYTF. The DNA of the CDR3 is TGTGCCACCAGCAGTCCATCAGACAGGGCGGATGGCTACACCTTC.

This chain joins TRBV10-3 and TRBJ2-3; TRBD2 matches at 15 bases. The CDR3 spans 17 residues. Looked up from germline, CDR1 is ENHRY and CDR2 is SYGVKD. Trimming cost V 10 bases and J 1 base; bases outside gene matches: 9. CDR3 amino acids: CATKGTSGGLGTDTQYF. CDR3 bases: TGTGCCACCAAAGGGACTAGCGGGGGGCTCGGCACAGATACGCAGTATTTT.

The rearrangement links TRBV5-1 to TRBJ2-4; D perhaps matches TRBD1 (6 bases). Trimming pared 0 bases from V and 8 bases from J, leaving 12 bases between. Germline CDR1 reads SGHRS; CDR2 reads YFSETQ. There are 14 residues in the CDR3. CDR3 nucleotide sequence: TGCGCCAGCAGCTTGGGTATCAAGGGGGACATTCAGTACTTC. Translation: CASSLGIKGDIQYF.

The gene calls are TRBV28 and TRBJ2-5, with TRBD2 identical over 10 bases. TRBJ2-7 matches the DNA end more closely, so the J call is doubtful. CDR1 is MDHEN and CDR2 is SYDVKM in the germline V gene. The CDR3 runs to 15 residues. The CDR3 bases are TGTGCCAGCAGTTCTAGCGGGGGTGTAACCTACGAGCAGTACTTC. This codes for CASSSSGGVTYEQYF.

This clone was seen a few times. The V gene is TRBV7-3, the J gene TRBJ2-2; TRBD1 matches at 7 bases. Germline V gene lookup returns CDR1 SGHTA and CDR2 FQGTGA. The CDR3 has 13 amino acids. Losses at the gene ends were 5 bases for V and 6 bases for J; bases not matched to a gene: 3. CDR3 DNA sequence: TGTGCCAGCAGCAGAGACAGGGCCGGGGAGCTGTTTTTT. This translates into CASSRDRAGELFF.

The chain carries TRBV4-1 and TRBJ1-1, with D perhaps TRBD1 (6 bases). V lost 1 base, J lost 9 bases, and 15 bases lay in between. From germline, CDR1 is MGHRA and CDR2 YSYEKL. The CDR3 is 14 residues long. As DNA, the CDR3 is TGCGCCAGCAGCCAAGGGGGGGGGCAGGGGAAAGCTTTCTTT. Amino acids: CASSQGGGQGKAFF.

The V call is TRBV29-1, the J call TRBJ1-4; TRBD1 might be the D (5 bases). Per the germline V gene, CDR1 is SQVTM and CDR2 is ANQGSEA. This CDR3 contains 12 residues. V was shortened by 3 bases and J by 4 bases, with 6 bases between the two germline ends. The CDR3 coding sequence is TGCAGCGTTGACGGGGGTAATGAAAAACTGTTTTTT. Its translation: CSVDGGNEKLFF.

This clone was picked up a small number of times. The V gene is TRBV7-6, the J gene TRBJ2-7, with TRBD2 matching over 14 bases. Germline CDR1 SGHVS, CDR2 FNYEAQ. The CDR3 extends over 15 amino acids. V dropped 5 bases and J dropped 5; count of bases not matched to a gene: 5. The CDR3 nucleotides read TGTGCCAGCAGCCCCGTGGGACTAGCGGGGGACGAGCAGTACTTC. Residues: CASSPVGLAGDEQYF.

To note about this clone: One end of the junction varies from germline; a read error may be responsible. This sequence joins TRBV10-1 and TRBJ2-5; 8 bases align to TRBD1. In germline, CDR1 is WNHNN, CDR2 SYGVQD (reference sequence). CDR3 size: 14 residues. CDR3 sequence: CASRGQVTSETQYF. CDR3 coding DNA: TGCGCTAGCAGGGGACAGGTCACGTCGGAGACCCAGTACTTC.

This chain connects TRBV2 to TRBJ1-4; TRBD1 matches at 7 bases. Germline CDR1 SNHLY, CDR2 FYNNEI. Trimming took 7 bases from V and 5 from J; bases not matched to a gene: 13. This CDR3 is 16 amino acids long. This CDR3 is CASKNSGDRRNEKLFF. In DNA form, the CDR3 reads TGTGCCAGCAAAAACTCCGGGGACAGAAGAAATGAAAAACTGTTTTTT. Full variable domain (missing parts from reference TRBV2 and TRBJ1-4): EPEVTQTPSHQVTQMGQEVILRCVPISNHLYFYWYRQILGQKVEFLVSFYNNEISEKSEIFDDQFSVERPDGSNFTLKIRSTKLEDSAMYFCASKNSGDRRNEKLFFGSGTQLSVL.

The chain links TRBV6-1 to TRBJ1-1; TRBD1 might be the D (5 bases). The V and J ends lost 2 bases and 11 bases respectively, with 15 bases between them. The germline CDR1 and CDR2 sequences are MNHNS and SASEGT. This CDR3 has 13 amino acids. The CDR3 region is CASSERQGKRAFF. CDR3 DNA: TGTGCCAGCAGTGAAAGGCAGGGAAAGCGCGCTTTCTTT.

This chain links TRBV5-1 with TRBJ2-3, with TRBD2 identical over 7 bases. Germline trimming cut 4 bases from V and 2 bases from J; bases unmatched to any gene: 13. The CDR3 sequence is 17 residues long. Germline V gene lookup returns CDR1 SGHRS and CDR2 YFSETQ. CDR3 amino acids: CASSPFGWGGNTDTQYF. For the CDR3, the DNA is TGCGCCAGCAGCCCCTTCGGGTGGGGGGGGAACACAGATACGCAGTATTTT.

As DNA, the CDR3 is TGTGCCACTGCGATGGGGCGGAACACTGAAGCTTTCTTT. Translating gives CATAMGRNTEAFF. The chain is built from TRBV28 and TRBJ1-1; weak D call: TRBD1 (5 bases). Between the trimmed V and J ends, which lost 10 bases and 1 base, there was a span of 13 bases. The CDR3 has 13 residues. CDR1 is MDHEN and CDR2 is SYDVKM in the germline V gene.

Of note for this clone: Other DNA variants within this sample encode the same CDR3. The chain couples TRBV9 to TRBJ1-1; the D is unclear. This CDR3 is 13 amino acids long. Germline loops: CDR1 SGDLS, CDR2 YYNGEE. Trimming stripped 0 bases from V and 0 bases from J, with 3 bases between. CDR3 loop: CASSVAVNTEAFF. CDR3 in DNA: TGTGCCAGCAGCGTAGCCGTGAACACTGAAGCTTTCTTT.

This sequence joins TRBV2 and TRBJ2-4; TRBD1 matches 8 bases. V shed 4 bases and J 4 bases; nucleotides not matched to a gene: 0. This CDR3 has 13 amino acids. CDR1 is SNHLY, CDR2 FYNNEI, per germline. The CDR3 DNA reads TGTGCCAGCAGTGGGACAGGGAAAAACATTCAGTACTTC. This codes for CASSGTGKNIQYF.

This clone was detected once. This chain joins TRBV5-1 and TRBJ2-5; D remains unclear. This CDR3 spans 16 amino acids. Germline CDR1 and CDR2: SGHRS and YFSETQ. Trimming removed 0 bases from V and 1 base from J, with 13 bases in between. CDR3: CASSLALSGGQETQYF. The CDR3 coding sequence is TGCGCCAGCAGCTTGGCCTTATCCGGCGGCCAAGAGACCCAGTACTTC. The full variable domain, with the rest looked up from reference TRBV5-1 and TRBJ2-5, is KAGVTQTPRYLIKTRGQQVTLSCSPISGHRSVSWYQQTPGQGLQFLFEYFSETQRNKGNFPGRFSGRQFSNSRSEMNVSTLELGDSALYLCASSLALSGGQETQYFGPGTRLLVL.

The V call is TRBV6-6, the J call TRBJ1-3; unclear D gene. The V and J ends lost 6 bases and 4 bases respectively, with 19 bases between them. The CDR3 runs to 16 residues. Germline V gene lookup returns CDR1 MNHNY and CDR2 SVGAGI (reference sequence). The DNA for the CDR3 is TGTGCCAGCAGGCCGCCCTTGGGTACGGAGGGAAACACCATATATTTT. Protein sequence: CASRPPLGTEGNTIYF.

CDR3 sequence reads: CASSYARTGGSTEQYF. Here the CDR3 DNA reads TGTGCCAGCAGTTATGCCAGGACAGGGGGCTCTACGGAGCAGTACTTC. This chain connects TRBV6-5 to TRBJ2-7; 11 nucleotides agree with TRBD1. Unmatched junction bases numbered 11, after V lost 3 bases and J lost 7 bases. CDR1 and CDR2 from the germline V gene are MNHEY and SVGAGI. The CDR3 has 16 residues.

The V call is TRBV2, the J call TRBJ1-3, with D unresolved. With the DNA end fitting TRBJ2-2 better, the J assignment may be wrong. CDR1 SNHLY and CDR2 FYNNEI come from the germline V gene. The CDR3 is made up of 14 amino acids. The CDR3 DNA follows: TGTGCCAGCAGCGGAGACGGGTCTGCCGGGGAGCTGTTTTTT. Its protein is CASSGDGSAGELFF.

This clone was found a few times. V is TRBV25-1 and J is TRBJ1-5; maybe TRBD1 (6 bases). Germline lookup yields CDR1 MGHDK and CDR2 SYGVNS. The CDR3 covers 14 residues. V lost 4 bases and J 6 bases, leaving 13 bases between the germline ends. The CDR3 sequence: CASSATGFGQPQHF. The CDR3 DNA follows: TGTGCCAGCAGTGCAACAGGGTTTGGTCAGCCCCAGCATTTT.

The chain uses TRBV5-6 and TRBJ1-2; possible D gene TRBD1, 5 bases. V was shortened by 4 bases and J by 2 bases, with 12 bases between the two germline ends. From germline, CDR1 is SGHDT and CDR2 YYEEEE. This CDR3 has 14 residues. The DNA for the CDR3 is TGTGCCAGCAGCCAGAACAGGTTAAACTATGGCTACACCTTC. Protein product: CASSQNRLNYGYTF.